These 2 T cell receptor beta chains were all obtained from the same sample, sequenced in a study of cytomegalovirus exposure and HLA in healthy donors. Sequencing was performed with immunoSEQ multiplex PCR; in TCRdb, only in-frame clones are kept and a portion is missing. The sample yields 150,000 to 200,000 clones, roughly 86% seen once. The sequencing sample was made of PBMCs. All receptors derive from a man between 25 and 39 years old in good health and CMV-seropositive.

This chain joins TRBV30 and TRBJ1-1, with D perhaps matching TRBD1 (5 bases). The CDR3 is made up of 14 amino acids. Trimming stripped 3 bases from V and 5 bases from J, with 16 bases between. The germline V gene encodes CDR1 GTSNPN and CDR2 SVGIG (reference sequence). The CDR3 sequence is CAWRGSGFRTEAFF. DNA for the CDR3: TGTGCCTGGAGAGGGTCAGGGTTTCGGACTGAAGCTTTCTTT.

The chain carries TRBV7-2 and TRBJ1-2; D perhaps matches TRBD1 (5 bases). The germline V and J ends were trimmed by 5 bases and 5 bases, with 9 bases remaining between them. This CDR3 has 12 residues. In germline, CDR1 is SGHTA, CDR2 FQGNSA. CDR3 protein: CASSQRQYGYTF. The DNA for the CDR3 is TGTGCCAGCAGCCAACGACAGTATGGCTACACCTTC.